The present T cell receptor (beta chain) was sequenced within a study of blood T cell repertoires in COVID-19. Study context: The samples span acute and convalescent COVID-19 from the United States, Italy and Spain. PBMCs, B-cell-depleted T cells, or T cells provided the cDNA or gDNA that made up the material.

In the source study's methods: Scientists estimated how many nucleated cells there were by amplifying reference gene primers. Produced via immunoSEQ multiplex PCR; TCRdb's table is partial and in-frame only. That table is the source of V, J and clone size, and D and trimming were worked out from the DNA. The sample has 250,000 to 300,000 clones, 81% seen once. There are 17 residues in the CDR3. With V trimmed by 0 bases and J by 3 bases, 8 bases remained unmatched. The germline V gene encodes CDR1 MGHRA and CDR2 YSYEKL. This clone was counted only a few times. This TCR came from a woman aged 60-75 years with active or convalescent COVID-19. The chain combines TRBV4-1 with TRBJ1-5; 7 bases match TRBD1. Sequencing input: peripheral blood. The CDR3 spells CASSQDRGQADNQPQHF. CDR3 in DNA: TGCGCCAGCAGCCAAGATCGAGGACAGGCCGACAATCAGCCCCAGCATTTT.